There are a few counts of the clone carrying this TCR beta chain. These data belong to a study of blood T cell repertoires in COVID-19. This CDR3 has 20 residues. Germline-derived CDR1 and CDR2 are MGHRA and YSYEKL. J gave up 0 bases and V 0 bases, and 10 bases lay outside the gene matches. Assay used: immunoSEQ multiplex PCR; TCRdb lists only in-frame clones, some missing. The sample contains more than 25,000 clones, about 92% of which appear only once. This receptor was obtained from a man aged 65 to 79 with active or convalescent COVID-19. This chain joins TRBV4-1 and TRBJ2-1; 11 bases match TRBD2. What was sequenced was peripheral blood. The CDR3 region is CASSQEELAGGRSSYNEQFF. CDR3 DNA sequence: TGCGCCAGCAGCCAAGAGGAGCTAGCGGGGGGACGAAGCTCCTACAATGAGCAGTTCTTC.